Listed below are T cell receptor beta chains from one sample, sequenced in a study of blood T cell repertoires in COVID-19. Sequencing used immunoSEQ multiplex PCR; TCRdb keeps in-frame clones, though not all of them. Among 250,000 or so clones listed, over 80% were seen once. What was sequenced was peripheral blood. The receptors shown here come from a woman between 55 and 75 years old with active or convalescent COVID-19. The CDR3 runs from the conserved cysteine through the conserved F or W. Each record gives: CDR3 protein, CDR3 DNA, J gene, D gene, clone size, V gene. D genes are given only for firm matches. The listing skips clone size in some rows; elsewhere it reads once, few, many or a size class.

CASSKTGIYGYTF,TGTGCCAGCAGTAAGACAGGGATTTATGGCTACACCTTC,TRBJ1-2,TRBD1,.,TRBV12-3/TRBV12-4
CASSKRPTGLETQYF,TGTGCCAGCAGTAAACGCCCAACAGGGTTAGAGACCCAGTACTTC,TRBJ2-5,.,.,TRBV6-5
CASSFSSGNRYEQYF,TGTGCCAGCAGCTTTTCTAGCGGAAACCGCTACGAGCAGTACTTC,TRBJ2-7,TRBD2,once,TRBV5-4
CASSLTQGDTEAFF,TGCGCCAGCAGCTTGACGCAGGGGGACACTGAAGCTTTCTTT,TRBJ1-1,TRBD1,.,TRBV5-1
CASSSGGTSVHEQYF,TGTGCCAGCAGCTCAGGAGGGACTAGCGTCCACGAGCAGTACTTC,TRBJ2-7,TRBD2,few,TRBV7-8
CASSPDRGETQYF,TGCGCCAGCAGCCCCGACAGGGGGGAGACCCAGTACTTC,TRBJ2-5,TRBD1,.,TRBV4-1
CASSSWDVGGETQYF,TGTGCCAGCAGCTCCTGGGATGTGGGGGGAGAGACCCAGTACTTC,TRBJ2-5,.,few,TRBV7-8
CASSESGNTIYF,TGTGCCAGCAGTGAATCGGGAAACACCATATATTTT,TRBJ1-3,.,.,TRBV25-1
CASSSWNRDRDPGYTF,TGTGCCAGCAGCTCATGGAACCGGGACAGGGATCCTGGCTACACCTTC,TRBJ1-2,TRBD1,.,TRBV7-9
CASSGIATTYNEQFF,TGTGCCAGCAGCGGAATAGCGACAACCTACAATGAGCAGTTCTTC,TRBJ2-1,.,.,TRBV11-3
CASSQGLADEQFF,TGTGCTAGCAGCCAGGGACTAGCGGATGAGCAGTTCTTC,TRBJ2-1,TRBD2,.,TRBV7-7
CASSIGREWGNQPQHF,TGTGCCAGTAGTATAGGGAGGGAATGGGGCAATCAGCCCCAGCATTTT,TRBJ1-5,.,once,TRBV19
CASSYPTGGVDTEAFF,TGTGCCAGCAGTTACCCAACAGGGGGCGTGGACACTGAAGCTTTCTTT,TRBJ1-1,TRBD1,.,TRBV6-6
CAISEQDGYSGNTIYF,TGTGCCATCAGCGAACAAGACGGGTACTCTGGAAACACCATATATTTT,TRBJ1-3,.,.,TRBV10-3
CAISGTTGTAGGYTF,TGTGCCATCTCGGGGACAACCGGGACAGCGGGTGGCTACACCTTC,TRBJ1-2,TRBD1,few,TRBV10-3
CSVYGTGEGELFF,TGCAGCGTTTACGGGACAGGGGAAGGGGAGCTGTTTTTT,TRBJ2-2,TRBD1,.,TRBV29-1
CASSLTGTSGYEQYF,TGTGCCAGCAGCCTGACGGGGACTTCTGGCTACGAGCAGTACTTC,TRBJ2-7,.,.,TRBV27